This T cell receptor beta chain is from a study of graft-versus-host responses after intestinal transplantation. Here immunoSEQ multiplex PCR was the method, and the copy in TCRdb shows in-frame clones only, minus some. The sample has some 120,000 clones; about nine tenths are singletons. CDR1 MGHRA and CDR2 YSYEKL come from the germline V gene. V was cut by 0 bases and J by 0 bases, with 12 bases left in between. The CDR3 contains 17 residues. A note on this clone: Its antigen is as yet unknown.

The V and J genes are TRBV4-1 and TRBJ2-1; D is unclear. The TCR originated in a human donor who received an intestinal transplant. Sequences were derived from unstimulated CD4+ T cells sorted from spleen or lymph node cells, sampled before intestinal transplant. The CDR3 sequence is CASSQDLAVSSYNEQFF. Here the CDR3 DNA reads TGCGCCAGCAGCCAAGATCTTGCGGTCAGCTCCTACAATGAGCAGTTCTTC.